This is a list of T cell receptor beta chains from one sample in a study of blood T cell repertoires in COVID-19. Sequencing used immunoSEQ multiplex PCR; TCRdb keeps in-frame clones, though not all of them. Of about 100,000 clones listed, over 80% are singletons. Material for sequencing was peripheral blood. The receptors were gathered from a middle-aged man with acute or convalescent COVID-19. Each CDR3 is given with its conserved first and last residue. Each record gives: V gene, clone size, J gene, D gene, CDR3 DNA, CDR3 protein. The D gene is left open where the match is weak. The size entry is marked missing in some rows and otherwise reads once, few, many or a size class.

V: TRBV24-1; size: NA; J: TRBJ2-5; D: NA; DNA: TGTGCCACCAGTGATCCACGTCCAACCCGGGGGAAAGAGACCCAGTACTTC; CDR3: CATSDPRPTRGKETQYF
V: TRBV5-8; size: NA; J: TRBJ2-4; D: NA; DNA: TGTGCCAGCAGCACAATCGGGACCAAAAACATTCAGTACTTC; CDR3: CASSTIGTKNIQYF
V: TRBV6-5; size: NA; J: TRBJ1-1; D: NA; DNA: TGTGCCAGCAGTTACGGGGGAGGGAACACTGAAGCTTTCTTT; CDR3: CASSYGGGNTEAFF
V: TRBV6-4; size: NA; J: TRBJ1-5; D: NA; DNA: TGTGCCAGCAGTGAATTGGACCTTAGCGAGCCCCAGCATTTT; CDR3: CASSELDLSEPQHF
V: TRBV6-5; size: NA; J: TRBJ1-1; D: TRBD1; DNA: TGTGCCAGCAAAGGACAGGGTTACAACACTGAAGCTTTCTTT; CDR3: CASKGQGYNTEAFF
V: TRBV7-9; size: NA; J: TRBJ1-3; D: NA; DNA: TGTGCCAGCAGCTTTCAGTCGTACTCTGGAAACACCATATATTTT; CDR3: CASSFQSYSGNTIYF
V: TRBV18; size: NA; J: TRBJ1-4; D: NA; DNA: TGTGCCAGCTCACCGACAGGAAGAAATACTAATGAAAAACTGTTTTTT; CDR3: CASSPTGRNTNEKLFF
V: TRBV19; size: NA; J: TRBJ2-3; D: TRBD1; DNA: TGTGCCAGTAAGAACAGGGGACAACCATCTAGCACAGATACGCAGTATTTT; CDR3: CASKNRGQPSSTDTQYF
V: TRBV21-1; size: once; J: TRBJ1-4; D: NA; DNA: TGTGCCAGCACCCAAAGGTCCGGGGTGAGGTTGAAAAAACTGTTTTTT; CDR3: CASTQRSGVRLKKLFF
V: TRBV19; size: NA; J: TRBJ2-1; D: NA; DNA: TGTGCCAGTAAGGAGGGGGGGTTATTTCGCAATGAGCAGTTCTTC; CDR3: CASKEGGLFRNEQFF
V: TRBV11-3; size: once; J: TRBJ1-1; D: NA; DNA: TGTGCCAGCAGCTTAGATCCAGTTACAGGGCCGAACACTGAAGCTTTCTTT; CDR3: CASSLDPVTGPNTEAFF
V: TRBV15; size: NA; J: TRBJ1-2; D: NA; DNA: TGTGCCACCAGCAGAGATGGGTCAGGGGTTAACTATGGCTACACCTTC; CDR3: CATSRDGSGVNYGYTF
V: TRBV10-2; size: once; J: TRBJ1-1; D: TRBD1; DNA: TGCGCCAGCAGCCCCACGGACAGGGGAGGCACTGAAGCTTTCTTT; CDR3: CASSPTDRGGTEAFF
V: TRBV6-5; size: NA; J: TRBJ1-5; D: TRBD1; DNA: TGTGCCAGTTCTCGCGGACAGGGCGGTCAGCCCCAGCATTTT; CDR3: CASSRGQGGQPQHF
V: TRBV18; size: NA; J: TRBJ1-2; D: NA; DNA: TGTGCCAGCTCCCCCGGGTCGGGGAGCACCTATGGCTACACCTTC; CDR3: CASSPGSGSTYGYTF
V: TRBV9; size: once; J: TRBJ2-1; D: TRBD2; DNA: TGTGCCAGCAGCGTAGTCGGGGGGACTAATGAGCAGTTCTTC; CDR3: CASSVVGGTNEQFF
V: TRBV2; size: NA; J: TRBJ2-3; D: NA; DNA: TGTGCCAGCCTGGTGGGTGGCGGGAGCACAGATACGCAGTATTTT; CDR3: CASLVGGGSTDTQYF